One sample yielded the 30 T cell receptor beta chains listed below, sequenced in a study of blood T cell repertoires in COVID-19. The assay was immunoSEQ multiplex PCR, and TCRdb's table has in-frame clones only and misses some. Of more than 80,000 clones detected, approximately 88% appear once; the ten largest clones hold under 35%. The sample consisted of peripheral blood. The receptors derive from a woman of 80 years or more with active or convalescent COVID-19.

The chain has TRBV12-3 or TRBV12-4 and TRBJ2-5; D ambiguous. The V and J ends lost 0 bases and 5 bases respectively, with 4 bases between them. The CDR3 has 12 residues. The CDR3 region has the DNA TGTGCCAGCAGTTTAGCGCGGGAGACCCAGTACTTC. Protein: CASSLARETQYF.

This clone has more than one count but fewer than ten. The CDR3 reads CASSPAVNYNEQFF. The CDR3 DNA sequence: TGTGCCAGCAGCCCAGCGGTCAACTACAATGAGCAGTTCTTC. The chain has TRBV7-3 and TRBJ2-1, with D maybe TRBD2 (5 bases). Trimming left V 5 bases short and J 3 bases short, with 11 bases between. CDR1 is SGHTA and CDR2 is FQGTGA in the germline V gene. The CDR3 has 14 amino acids.

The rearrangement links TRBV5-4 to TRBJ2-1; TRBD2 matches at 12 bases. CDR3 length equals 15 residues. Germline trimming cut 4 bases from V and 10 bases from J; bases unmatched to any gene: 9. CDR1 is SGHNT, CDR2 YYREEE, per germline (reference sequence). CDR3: CASSGRGLAGGEQFF. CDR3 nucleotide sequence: TGTGCCAGCAGCGGAAGGGGACTAGCGGGTGGAGAGCAGTTCTTC. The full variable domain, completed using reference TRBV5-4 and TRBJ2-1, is ETGVTQSPTHLIKTRGQQVTLRCSSQSGHNTVSWYQQALGQGPQFIFQYYREEENGRGNFPPRFSGLQFPNYSSELNVNALELDDSALYLCASSGRGLAGGEQFFGPGTRLTVL.

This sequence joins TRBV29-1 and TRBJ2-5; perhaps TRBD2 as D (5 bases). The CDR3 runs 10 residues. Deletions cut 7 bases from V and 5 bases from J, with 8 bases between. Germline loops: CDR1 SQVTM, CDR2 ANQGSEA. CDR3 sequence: CSGGSETQYF. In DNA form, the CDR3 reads TGCAGCGGCGGGTCGGAGACCCAGTACTTC. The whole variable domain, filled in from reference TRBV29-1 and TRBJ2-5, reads SAVISQKPSRDICQRGTSLTIQCQVDSQVTMMFWYRQQPGQSLTLIATANQGSEATYESGFVIDKFPISRPNLTFSTLTVSNMSPEDSSIYLCSGGSETQYFGPGTRLLVL.

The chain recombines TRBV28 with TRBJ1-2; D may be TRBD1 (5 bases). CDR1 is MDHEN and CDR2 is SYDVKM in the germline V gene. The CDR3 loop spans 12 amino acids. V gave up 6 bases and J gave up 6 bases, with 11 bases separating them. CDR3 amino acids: CASRRGGHGYTF. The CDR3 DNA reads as TGTGCCAGCAGGAGGGGAGGTCATGGCTACACCTTC.

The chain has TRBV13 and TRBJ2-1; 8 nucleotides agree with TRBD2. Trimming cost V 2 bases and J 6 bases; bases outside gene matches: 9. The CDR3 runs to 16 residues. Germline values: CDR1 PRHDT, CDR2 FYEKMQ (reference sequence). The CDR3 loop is CASSLIPGGRRNEQFF. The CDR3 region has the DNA TGTGCCAGCAGCTTAATCCCGGGAGGGCGACGCAATGAGCAGTTCTTC.

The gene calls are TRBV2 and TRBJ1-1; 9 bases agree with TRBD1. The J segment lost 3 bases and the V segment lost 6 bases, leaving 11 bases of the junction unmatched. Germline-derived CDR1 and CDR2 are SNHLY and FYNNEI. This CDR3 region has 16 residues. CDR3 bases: TGTGCCAGCAGAAAAGACAGGGGGATTACTGACACTGAAGCTTTCTTT. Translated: CASRKDRGITDTEAFF.

The CDR3: CASKNSGLENTEAFF. CDR3 DNA sequence: TGTGCCAGCAAAAACTCGGGACTGGAGAACACTGAAGCTTTCTTT. This chain joins TRBV2 and TRBJ1-1; a possible D gene is TRBD1 (5 bases). This CDR3 contains 15 residues. Trimming shortened V by 7 bases and J by 1 base, and 16 bases separated the two germline ends. Germline assignment: CDR1 SNHLY and CDR2 FYNNEI.

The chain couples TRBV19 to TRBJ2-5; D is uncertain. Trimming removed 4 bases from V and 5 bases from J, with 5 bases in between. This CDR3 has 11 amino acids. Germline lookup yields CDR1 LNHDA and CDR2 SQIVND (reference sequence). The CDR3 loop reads CASSNRETQYF. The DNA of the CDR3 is TGTGCCAGTAGTAATCGGGAGACCCAGTACTTC.

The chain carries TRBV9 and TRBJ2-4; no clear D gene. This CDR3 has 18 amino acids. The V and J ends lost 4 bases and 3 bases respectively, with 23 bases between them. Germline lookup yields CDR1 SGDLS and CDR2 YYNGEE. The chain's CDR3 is CASSLYPVPPADKNIQYF. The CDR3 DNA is TGTGCCAGCAGCCTCTACCCGGTGCCCCCGGCGGACAAAAACATTCAGTACTTC.

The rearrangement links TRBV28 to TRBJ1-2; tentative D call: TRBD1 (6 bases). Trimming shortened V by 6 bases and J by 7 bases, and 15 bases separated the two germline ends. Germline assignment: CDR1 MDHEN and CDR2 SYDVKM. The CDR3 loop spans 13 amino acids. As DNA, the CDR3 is TGTGCCAGCAGCCGAGAGGGGGTAGGTGGCTACACCTTC. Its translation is CASSREGVGGYTF.

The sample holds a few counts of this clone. The CDR3 reads CASSIKTGTYGYTF. CDR3 bases: TGTGCCAGTAGTATAAAGACAGGGACCTATGGCTACACCTTC. This chain uses TRBV19 with TRBJ1-2; 7 bases align to TRBD1. V shed 2 bases, J shed 4 bases, and the junction held 4 bases outside the gene matches. Per germline, CDR1 LNHDA and CDR2 SQIVND (reference sequence). The CDR3 has 14 residues.

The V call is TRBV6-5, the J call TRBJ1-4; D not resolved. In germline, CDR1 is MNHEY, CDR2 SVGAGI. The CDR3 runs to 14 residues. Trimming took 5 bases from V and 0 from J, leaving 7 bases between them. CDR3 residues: CASSHTTTNEKLFF. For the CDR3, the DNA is TGTGCCAGCAGTCACACCACAACTAATGAAAAACTGTTTTTT.

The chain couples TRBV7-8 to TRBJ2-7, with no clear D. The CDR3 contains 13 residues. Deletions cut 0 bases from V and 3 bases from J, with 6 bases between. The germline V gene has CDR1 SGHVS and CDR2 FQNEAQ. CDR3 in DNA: TGTGCCAGCAGCTTAGCGTTTAACTACGAGCAGTACTTC. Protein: CASSLAFNYEQYF.

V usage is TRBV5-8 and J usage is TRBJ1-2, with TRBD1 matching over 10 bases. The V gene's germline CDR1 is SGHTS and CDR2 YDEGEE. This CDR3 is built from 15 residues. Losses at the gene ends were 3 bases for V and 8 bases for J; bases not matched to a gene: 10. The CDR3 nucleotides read TGTGCCAGCAGCTCACAGGGACAGGGGACAGGCGGCTACACCTTC. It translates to CASSSQGQGTGGYTF.

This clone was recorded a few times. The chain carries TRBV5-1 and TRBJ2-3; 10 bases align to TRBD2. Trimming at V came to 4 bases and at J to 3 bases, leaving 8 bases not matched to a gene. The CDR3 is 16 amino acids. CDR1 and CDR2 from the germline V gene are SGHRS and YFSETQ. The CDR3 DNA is TGCGCCAGCAGCACATGGACTAGCGGAGCTACAGATACGCAGTATTTT. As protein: CASSTWTSGATDTQYF.

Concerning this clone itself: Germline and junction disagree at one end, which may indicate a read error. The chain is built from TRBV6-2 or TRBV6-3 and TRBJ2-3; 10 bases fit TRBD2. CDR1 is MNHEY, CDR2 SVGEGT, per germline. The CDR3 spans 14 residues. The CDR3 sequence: CASSYLASGGVTVF. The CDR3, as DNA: TGTGCCAGCAGTTATTTGGCCAGCGGGGGGGTTACCGTCTTT.

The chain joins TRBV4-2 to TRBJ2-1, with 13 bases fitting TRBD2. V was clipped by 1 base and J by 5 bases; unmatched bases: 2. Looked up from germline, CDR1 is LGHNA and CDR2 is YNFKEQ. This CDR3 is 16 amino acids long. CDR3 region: CASSQVGLAGNNEQFF. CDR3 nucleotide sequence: TGTGCCAGCAGCCAAGTGGGACTAGCGGGGAACAATGAGCAGTTCTTC.

The CDR3, as DNA: TGTGCCAGCAGTGGGGACAGAGGACAGCCCCAGCATTTT. Amino acids: CASSGDRGQPQHF. The V call is TRBV2, the J call TRBJ1-5, with TRBD1 matching 7 bases. Germline CDR1 SNHLY, CDR2 FYNNEI. Trimming at V came to 4 bases and at J to 7 bases, leaving 4 bases not matched to a gene. The CDR3 extends over 13 amino acids.

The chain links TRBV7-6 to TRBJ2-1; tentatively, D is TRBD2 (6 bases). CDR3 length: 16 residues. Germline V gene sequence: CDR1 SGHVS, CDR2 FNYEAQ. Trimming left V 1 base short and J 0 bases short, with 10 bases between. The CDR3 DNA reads TGTGCCAGCAGCTTAGTCGGGGGAGCCTCCTACAATGAGCAGTTCTTC. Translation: CASSLVGGASYNEQFF.

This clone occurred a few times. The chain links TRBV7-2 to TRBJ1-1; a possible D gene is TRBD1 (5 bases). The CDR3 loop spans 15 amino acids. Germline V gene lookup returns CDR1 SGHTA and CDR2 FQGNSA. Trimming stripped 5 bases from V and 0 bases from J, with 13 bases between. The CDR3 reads CASSPGRGLNTEAFF. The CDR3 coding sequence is TGTGCCAGCAGCCCAGGGAGGGGTCTGAACACTGAAGCTTTCTTT.

As DNA, the CDR3 is TGTGCCAGCAGCCAAACGGGGATCGATAATTCACCCCTCCACTTT. As protein: CASSQTGIDNSPLHF. The chain couples TRBV14 to TRBJ1-6, with D hard to call. The CDR3 has 15 amino acids. Trimming removed 2 bases at V and 5 bases at J, with 10 bases between. From germline, CDR1 is SGHDN and CDR2 FVKESK.

In nucleotides, the CDR3 is TGTGCCAGCAGTTTATTCGGCGACCCACTACCCCCAAACACTGAAGCTTTCTTT. Translation gives CASSLFGDPLPPNTEAFF. The chain has TRBV28 and TRBJ1-1; the D is unclear. The V gene's germline CDR1 is MDHEN and CDR2 SYDVKM. Trimming removed 1 base at V and 2 bases at J, with 20 bases between. This CDR3 is 18 amino acids long.

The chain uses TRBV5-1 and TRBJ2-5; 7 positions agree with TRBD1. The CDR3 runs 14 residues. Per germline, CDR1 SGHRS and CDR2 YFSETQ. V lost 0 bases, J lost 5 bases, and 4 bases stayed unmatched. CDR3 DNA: TGCGCCAGCAGCTTGGTAGGGGGCTCTGAGACCCAGTACTTC. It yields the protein CASSLVGGSETQYF. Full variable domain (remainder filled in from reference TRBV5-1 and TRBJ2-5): KAGVTQTPRYLIKTRGQQVTLSCSPISGHRSVSWYQQTPGQGLQFLFEYFSETQRNKGNFPGRFSGRQFSNSRSEMNVSTLELGDSALYLCASSLVGGSETQYFGPGTRLLVL.

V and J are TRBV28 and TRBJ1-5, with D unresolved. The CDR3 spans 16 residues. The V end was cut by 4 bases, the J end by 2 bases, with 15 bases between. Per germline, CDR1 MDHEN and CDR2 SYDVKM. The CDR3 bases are TGTGCCAGCAGTTCCCGGCGGGAAGGTGGCAATCAGCCCCAGCATTTT. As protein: CASSSRREGGNQPQHF.

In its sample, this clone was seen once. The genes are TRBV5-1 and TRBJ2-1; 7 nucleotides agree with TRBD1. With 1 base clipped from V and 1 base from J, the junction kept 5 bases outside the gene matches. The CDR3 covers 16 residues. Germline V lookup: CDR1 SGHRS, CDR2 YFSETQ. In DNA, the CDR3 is TGCGCCAGCAGCTTGACGGACAGGCGTTCCTACAATGAGCAGTTCTTC. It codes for CASSLTDRRSYNEQFF.

The CDR3 coding sequence is TGTGCCAGTAGGAGGACTAGCGGGGGGACTAGAGAGACCCAGTACTTC. Its protein product is CASRRTSGGTRETQYF. The rearrangement joins TRBV19 to TRBJ2-5; 14 nucleotides agree with TRBD2. V dropped 6 bases and J dropped 4; count of bases not matched to a gene: 7. CDR1 and CDR2 (germline): LNHDA, SQIVND (reference sequence). This CDR3 is 16 amino acids long.

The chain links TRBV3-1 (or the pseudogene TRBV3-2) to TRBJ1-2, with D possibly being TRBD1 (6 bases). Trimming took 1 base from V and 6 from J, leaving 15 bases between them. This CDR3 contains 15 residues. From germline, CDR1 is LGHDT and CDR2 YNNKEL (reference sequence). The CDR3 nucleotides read TGTGCCAGCAGCCAAGTGTATGAGGGGGTTGATGGCTACACCTTC. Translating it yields CASSQVYEGVDGYTF.

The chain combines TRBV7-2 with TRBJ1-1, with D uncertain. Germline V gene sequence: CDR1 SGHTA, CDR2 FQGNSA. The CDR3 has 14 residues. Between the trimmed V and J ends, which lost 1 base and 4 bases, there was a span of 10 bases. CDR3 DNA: TGTGCCAGCAGCTTAGGAGGGTTGGGCACTGAAGCTTTCTTT. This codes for CASSLGGLGTEAFF.

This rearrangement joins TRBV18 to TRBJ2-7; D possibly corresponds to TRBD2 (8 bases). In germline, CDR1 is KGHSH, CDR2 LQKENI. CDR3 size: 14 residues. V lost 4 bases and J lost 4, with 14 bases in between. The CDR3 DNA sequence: TGTGCCAGCTCACGAGCGGGGGACAGTTACGAGCAGTACTTC. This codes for CASSRAGDSYEQYF.